The 20 T cell receptor beta chains in this list originate from one sample, sequenced in a study of cytomegalovirus exposure and HLA in healthy donors. The PCR employed 60 Vbeta primers together with 13 Jbeta primers. Method: immunoSEQ multiplex PCR; TCRdb's copy keeps in-frame clones and lacks some. The sample has 150,000 to 200,000 clones; approximately 85% are singletons. Material: PBMCs. The receptors shown here come from a man younger than 35 in good health and CMV-seropositive.

This sequence joins TRBV6-9 and TRBJ2-7, with D unclear. The CDR3 loop spans 11 amino acids. Between the trimmed V and J ends, which lost 7 bases and 4 bases, there was a span of 8 bases. Germline lookup yields CDR1 MNHGY and CDR2 SVAAGI. CDR3 loop: CASMPEYEQYF. In DNA, the CDR3 is TGTGCCAGCATGCCCGAGTACGAGCAGTACTTC.

This chain uses TRBV29-1 with TRBJ1-5, with 8 bases fitting TRBD1. The CDR3 consists of 14 residues. J gave up 8 bases and V 6 bases, and 12 bases lay outside the gene matches. Germline V gives CDR1 SQVTM, CDR2 ANQGSEA. The DNA of the CDR3 is TGCAGCGTCGGGGGGACAGGAGGCGGGGAGCCCCAGCATTTT. Translated: CSVGGTGGGEPQHF.

A single count supports this clone. This chain joins TRBV7-2 and TRBJ1-2; D is possibly TRBD1 (5 bases). V lost 5 bases and J lost 4, with 11 bases in between. The V gene's germline CDR1 is SGHTA and CDR2 FQGNSA. The CDR3 runs 13 residues. CDR3 nucleotide sequence: TGTGCCAGCAGCCTCCGGACACGCTATGGCTACACCTTC. Translation gives CASSLRTRYGYTF.

The chain recombines TRBV9 with TRBJ1-2, with 7 nucleotides matching TRBD1. Germline loops: CDR1 SGDLS, CDR2 YYNGEE. The CDR3 is 14 residues long. V shed 5 bases and J 1 base; nucleotides not matched to a gene: 5. The CDR3: CASREGQDNYGYTF. CDR3 DNA sequence: TGTGCCAGCAGGGAAGGACAGGATAACTATGGCTACACCTTC.

This chain joins TRBV11-2 and TRBJ1-2; possibly TRBD1 for D (6 bases). Germline values: CDR1 SGHAT, CDR2 FQNNGV. V was shortened by 4 bases and J by 7 bases, with 19 bases between the two germline ends. CDR3 length equals 15 residues. In DNA, the CDR3 is TGTGCCAGCAGCTCACGAGGAGGGGGGGCGGTTGGCTACACCTTC. The encoded protein is CASSSRGGGAVGYTF.

The chain combines TRBV5-1 with TRBJ2-7; 7 bases match TRBD1. Per germline, CDR1 SGHRS and CDR2 YFSETQ. After removal of 4 bases from V and 9 bases from J, the junction contained 7 bases not matched to a gene. CDR3 size: 12 residues. This CDR3 reads CASSRDRDRQYF. The CDR3 DNA reads TGCGCCAGCAGCCGCGACAGGGATCGGCAGTACTTC.

This sequence joins TRBV7-2 and TRBJ2-7; tentative D call: TRBD2 (5 bases). The CDR3 totals 14 residues. Between the trimmed V and J ends, which lost 5 bases and 3 bases, there was a span of 14 bases. From germline, CDR1 is SGHTA and CDR2 FQGNSA. CDR3 in DNA: TGTGCCAGCAGCCTCCCGGTCACTAGCTACGAGCAGTACTTC. Translating gives CASSLPVTSYEQYF.

The chain combines TRBV9 with TRBJ2-3; a weak D match, TRBD2 (6 bases). Trimming cost V 3 bases and J 0 bases, with 14 bases left between them. Germline CDR1 and CDR2: SGDLS and YYNGEE. This CDR3 has 16 residues. CDR3 sequence reads: CASSGGVSSSTDTQYF. The CDR3 coding sequence is TGTGCCAGCAGCGGGGGGGTATCTTCTAGCACAGATACGCAGTATTTT.

This clone was counted only a few times. V is TRBV28 and J is TRBJ1-6; perhaps TRBD1 as D (6 bases). The germline gives CDR1 MDHEN, CDR2 SYDVKM. The CDR3 length is 15 residues. Trimming took 5 bases from V and 6 from J, leaving 14 bases between them. CDR3: CASSLTTGFNSPLHF. The DNA for the CDR3 is TGTGCCAGCAGTCTTACCACAGGGTTTAATTCACCCCTCCACTTT.

This clone was recorded once. This sequence joins TRBV27 and TRBJ2-5, with TRBD1 identical over 8 bases. Germline V gives CDR1 MNHEY, CDR2 SMNVEV (reference sequence). Losses at the gene ends were 6 bases for V and 4 bases for J; bases not matched to a gene: 10. The CDR3 spans 15 residues. CDR3: CASSRGPPLVETQYF. In nucleotides, the CDR3 is TGTGCCAGCAGCAGGGGGCCCCCCCTGGTAGAGACCCAGTACTTC.

This rearrangement joins TRBV5-4 to TRBJ2-5, with TRBD1 matching over 8 bases. The V segment lost 4 bases and the J segment 3 bases; nucleotides outside the gene matches: 2. Per the germline V gene, CDR1 is SGHNT and CDR2 is YYREEE (reference sequence). This CDR3 region has 13 residues. The CDR3 region has the DNA TGTGCCAGCAGCACGGGACAGGAAGAGACCCAGTACTTC. Protein product: CASSTGQEETQYF.

The chain carries TRBV4-2 and TRBJ2-2, with 10 bases matching TRBD2. Germline assignment: CDR1 LGHNA and CDR2 YNFKEQ. The CDR3 length is 15 residues. J gave up 2 bases and V 4 bases, and 1 base lay outside the gene matches. For the CDR3, the DNA is TGTGCCAGCAGCCCTAGCGGGGGAAACACCGGGGAGCTGTTTTTT. Residues: CASSPSGGNTGELFF.

On this clone itself: One end of the junction is discordant with germline, which a read error may explain. The chain couples TRBV18 to TRBJ1-6; TRBD1 matches at 7 bases. Looked up from germline, CDR1 is KGHSH and CDR2 is LQKENI. The CDR3 sequence is 15 residues long. The CDR3 DNA is TGTGCCAGCTCCCTCACCGGGACAGATAAATCACCCCTCCACTTT. Translating gives CASSLTGTDKSPLHF.

The chain has TRBV10-1 and TRBJ1-5; no reliable D call. The CDR3 contains 13 residues. The ends were cut back, 3 bases at V and 1 base at J, with 4 bases in the middle. Germline lookup yields CDR1 WNHNN and CDR2 SYGVQD (reference sequence). For the CDR3, the DNA is TGCGCCAGCAGTGAACGGAGCAATCAGCCCCAGCATTTT. Translation gives CASSERSNQPQHF.

The chain couples TRBV14 to TRBJ2-1, with 7 positions matching TRBD2. The ends lost 4 bases at V and 5 bases at J; junction bases unmatched: 8. The length of the CDR3 is 15 residues. Germline V gene sequence: CDR1 SGHDN, CDR2 FVKESK. CDR3: CASSPYSGVHNEQFF. The CDR3, as DNA: TGTGCCAGCAGCCCTTACAGCGGGGTCCACAATGAGCAGTTCTTC.

A note on this clone: The sample holds other DNA sequences that translate to the same CDR3. The V gene is TRBV6-1, the J gene TRBJ1-1, with TRBD1 as a possible D gene (5 bases). Germline-derived CDR1 and CDR2 are MNHNS and SASEGT. The CDR3 extends over 12 amino acids. The germline V and J ends were trimmed by 4 bases and 6 bases, with 9 bases remaining between them. The chain's CDR3 is CASSGGDSEAFF. The DNA for the CDR3 is TGTGCCAGCAGTGGGGGCGATTCTGAAGCTTTCTTT.

V usage is TRBV9 and J usage is TRBJ1-6; 7 bases match TRBD1. With V trimmed by 4 bases and J by 8 bases, 6 bases remained unmatched. The CDR3 is 14 amino acids. The V gene's germline CDR1 is SGDLS and CDR2 YYNGEE. For the CDR3, the DNA is TGTGCCAGCAGCTCTAGACAGGGAGATTCACCCCTCCACTTT. This encodes CASSSRQGDSPLHF.

V usage is TRBV25-1 and J usage is TRBJ1-1; TRBD1 might be the D (6 bases). This CDR3 has 16 residues. The V end was cut by 2 bases, the J end by 4 bases, with 17 bases between. The germline CDR1 and CDR2 sequences are MGHDK and SYGVNS. Here the CDR3 reads CASSELGGQTITEAFF. For the CDR3, the DNA is TGTGCCAGCAGTGAACTTGGCGGACAGACTATCACTGAAGCTTTCTTT.

This chain links TRBV7-9 with TRBJ1-3; D gene uncertain. Looked up from germline, CDR1 is SEHNR and CDR2 is FQNEAQ (reference sequence). V lost 0 bases and J 0 bases, leaving 12 bases between the germline ends. CDR3 length: 17 amino acids. CDR3 sequence reads: CASSLAVLGSSGNTIYF. The CDR3 region has the DNA TGTGCCAGCAGCTTAGCAGTGTTGGGCAGCTCTGGAAACACCATATATTTT. The full variable domain, in which reference TRBV7-9 and TRBJ1-3 provide the parts outside the CDR3, is DTGVSQNPRHKITKRGQNVTFRCDPISEHNRLYWYRQTLGQGPEFLTYFQNEAQLEKSRLLSDRFSAERPKGSFSTLEIQRTEQGDSAMYLCASSLAVLGSSGNTIYFGEGSWLTVV.

CDR3 in DNA: TGTGCCTGGAGTCCTGGGACAGCCTATGGCTACACCTTC. It translates to CAWSPGTAYGYTF. V gene TRBV30 combines with J gene TRBJ1-2; 7 bases match TRBD1. The J segment lost 4 bases and the V segment lost 2 bases, leaving 4 bases of the junction unmatched. There are 13 residues in the CDR3. The V gene's germline CDR1 is GTSNPN and CDR2 SVGIG (reference sequence).